The 25 T cell receptor beta chains below were found in one sample sequenced in a study of blood T cell repertoires in COVID-19. The protocol was immunoSEQ multiplex PCR, while the TCRdb copy is restricted to in-frame clones and leaves out a portion. The data contain approximately 400,000 clones, 81% of them singletons. Sequences were obtained from peripheral blood. The origin of the receptors is a human donor with acute or convalescent COVID-19. The donor label of this sample is uncertain.

The chain combines TRBV27 with TRBJ1-2; TRBD1 matches at 8 bases. The CDR3 totals 17 residues. Losses at the gene ends were 2 bases for V and 6 bases for J; bases not matched to a gene: 14. CDR1 is MNHEY, CDR2 SMNVEV, per germline (reference sequence). The CDR3 nucleotides are TGTGCCAGCAGTTTAGTGGGGACAGGTAAACGACTGAATGGCTACACCTTC. It encodes CASSLVGTGKRLNGYTF.

CDR3 protein: CATSRDRQGPYEQYF. The CDR3 bases are TGTGCCACCAGCAGAGATCGACAGGGTCCCTACGAGCAGTACTTC. The J gene is TRBJ2-7, the V gene TRBV15, with TRBD1 identical over 7 bases. In germline, CDR1 is LNHNV, CDR2 YYDKDF (reference sequence). Trimming at V came to 0 bases and at J to 2 bases, leaving 4 bases not matched to a gene. The CDR3 totals 15 residues.

The genes are TRBV4-1 and TRBJ1-1; D may be TRBD1 (6 bases). Germline values: CDR1 MGHRA, CDR2 YSYEKL. The V end lost 5 bases, the J end lost 4 bases, and 20 bases lay between the germline ends. The CDR3 length is 16 residues. The CDR3 loop is CASSLDRMLAVTEAFF. Here the CDR3 DNA reads TGCGCCAGCAGCTTGGACAGAATGTTGGCCGTCACTGAAGCTTTCTTT.

The sample holds one count of this clone. V gene TRBV7-9 combines with J gene TRBJ1-3; D is possibly TRBD1 (6 bases). V was pared by 7 bases and J by 0 bases, with 13 bases between. CDR3 length: 15 residues. Germline CDR1 is SEHNR and CDR2 is FQNEAQ (reference sequence). The CDR3 spells CASNEQGHSGNTIYF. The CDR3 region has the DNA TGTGCCAGCAACGAACAGGGCCACTCTGGAAACACCATATATTTT.

The rearrangement joins TRBV6-5 to TRBJ1-3; tentative D call: TRBD1 (6 bases). CDR1 is MNHEY, CDR2 SVGAGI, per germline. This CDR3 has 14 residues. Trimming took 7 bases from V and 1 from J, leaving 11 bases between them. The CDR3 spells CASTTGYSGNTIYF. CDR3 bases: TGTGCCAGCACCACAGGGTATTCTGGAAACACCATATATTTT.

The chain uses TRBV25-1 and TRBJ1-1; 7 bases are shared with TRBD1. Germline V gene lookup returns CDR1 MGHDK and CDR2 SYGVNS. CDR3 length: 12 amino acids. V lost 7 bases and J lost 7; bases outside the gene matches: 6. Here the CDR3 DNA reads TGTGCCAGCAACAGGGGCGCCCTTGAAGCTTTCTTT. This gives the protein CASNRGALEAFF.

V usage is TRBV2 and J usage is TRBJ2-1, with TRBD2 matching 12 bases. This CDR3 is 15 amino acids long. Trimming at V came to 6 bases and at J to 4 bases, leaving 4 bases not matched to a gene. Germline V gives CDR1 SNHLY, CDR2 FYNNEI. CDR3 region: CASRPLAGGYNEQFF. Written as DNA, the CDR3 is TGTGCCAGCAGACCCCTAGCGGGAGGGTACAATGAGCAGTTCTTC. Full variable domain (missing parts from reference TRBV2 and TRBJ2-1): EPEVTQTPSHQVTQMGQEVILRCVPISNHLYFYWYRQILGQKVEFLVSFYNNEISEKSEIFDDQFSVERPDGSNFTLKIRSTKLEDSAMYFCASRPLAGGYNEQFFGPGTRLTVL.

The chain couples TRBV7-6 to TRBJ2-1, with D unclear. Germline lookup yields CDR1 SGHVS and CDR2 FNYEAQ. The CDR3 has 15 residues. V shed 5 bases and J shed 4 bases, with 15 bases lying between them. The CDR3 DNA is TGTGCCAGCAGCCCCGGGTCGCTACCTTACAATGAGCAGTTCTTC. Translated, it gives CASSPGSLPYNEQFF.

This chain joins TRBV18 and TRBJ1-2; D gene unclear. V was clipped by 0 bases and J by 7 bases, with 6 bases between them. The CDR3 runs to 12 residues. Germline V gene data show CDR1 as KGHSH and CDR2 as LQKENI. The CDR3 sequence is CASSPPLSGYTF. The CDR3 DNA reads as TGTGCCAGCTCACCACCTCTGAGTGGCTACACCTTC.

The V gene is TRBV27, the J gene TRBJ1-6, with 9 bases fitting TRBD1. Germline V CDR1 and CDR2: MNHEY, SMNVEV (reference sequence). The CDR3 totals 15 residues. The trim removed 6 bases at V and 4 bases at J, leaving 4 bases unmatched. CDR3 residues: CASRDRGLYNSPLHF. CDR3 nucleotide sequence: TGTGCCAGCAGGGACAGGGGTCTTTATAATTCACCCCTCCACTTT.

This clone was seen only a few times. This chain joins TRBV5-1 and TRBJ2-1; 9 nucleotides agree with TRBD2. This CDR3 spans 14 amino acids. Germline V gene lookup returns CDR1 SGHRS and CDR2 YFSETQ. Trimming removed 2 bases from V and 9 bases from J; junction bases left unmatched: 6. The DNA of the CDR3 is TGCGCCAGCAGCTTCGCGGGAGGGATAGGTGAGCAGTTCTTC. Translation: CASSFAGGIGEQFF.

This chain joins TRBV5-5 and TRBJ2-2; 7 nucleotides match TRBD2. Germline CDR1 reads SGHKS; CDR2 reads YYEKEE (reference sequence). The V gene end was trimmed by 5 bases and the J gene end by 2 bases; junction bases not matched to a gene: 3. The CDR3 has 14 amino acids. The CDR3 loop reads CASRRTSNTGELFF. The CDR3 nucleotides read TGTGCCAGCAGAAGGACTAGTAACACCGGGGAGCTGTTTTTT.

CDR3 nucleotides: TGTGCCAGCAGCTTATTGGGGACATCCGAGTTGAGAAATGAGCAGTTCTTC. Amino acid sequence: CASSLLGTSELRNEQFF. This sequence joins TRBV7-9 and TRBJ2-1; D is possibly TRBD1 (6 bases). CDR1 and CDR2 (germline): SEHNR, FQNEAQ (reference sequence). The V gene lost 2 bases and the J gene lost 7 bases, with 21 bases spanning the gap. The CDR3 consists of 17 residues.

This clone was seen just once. This chain joins TRBV7-2 and TRBJ1-1, with D possibly TRBD1 on 5 matching bases. This CDR3 contains 16 residues. CDR1 and CDR2 (germline): SGHTA, FQGNSA. The V gene lost 1 base and the J gene lost 10 bases, with 22 bases spanning the gap. The CDR3 loop is CASSLDKGKWNGGAFF. As DNA, the CDR3 is TGTGCCAGCAGCTTAGATAAAGGAAAGTGGAACGGGGGAGCTTTCTTT.

The chain combines TRBV2 with TRBJ2-3, with a weak D call TRBD1 (5 bases). The CDR3 is 10 residues long. The germline V gene has CDR1 SNHLY and CDR2 FYNNEI. The V gene lost 2 bases and the J gene lost 14 bases, with 8 bases spanning the gap. The CDR3 coding sequence is TGTGCCAGCAGTGAACGAAGGGGGTATTTT. Translated, it gives CASSERRGYF.

The chain couples TRBV7-9 to TRBJ1-6; 8 nucleotides line up with TRBD1. V shed 4 bases, J shed 0 bases, and the junction held 11 bases outside the gene matches. The CDR3 contains 19 residues. Germline V gene data show CDR1 as SEHNR and CDR2 as FQNEAQ (reference sequence). This CDR3 reads CASSYGTGRKSSYNSPLHF. The CDR3 DNA is TGTGCCAGCAGCTACGGGACAGGCCGCAAGAGCTCCTATAATTCACCCCTCCACTTT.

V and J are TRBV7-9 and TRBJ1-4; D may be TRBD1 (6 bases). Between the trimmed V and J ends, which lost 4 bases and 5 bases, there was a span of 14 bases. CDR1 is SEHNR and CDR2 is FQNEAQ in the germline V gene (reference sequence). This CDR3 has 15 amino acids. This CDR3 is CASSSNTGPNEKLFF. CDR3 coding DNA: TGTGCCAGCAGCTCAAACACAGGGCCGAATGAAAAACTGTTTTTT. Supplemented by reference TRBV7-9 and TRBJ1-4, the full variable domain reads DTGVSQNPRHKITKRGQNVTFRCDPISEHNRLYWYRQTLGQGPEFLTYFQNEAQLEKSRLLSDRFSAERPKGSFSTLEIQRTEQGDSAMYLCASSSNTGPNEKLFFGSGTQLSVL.

V gene TRBV19 combines with J gene TRBJ1-2; 8 nucleotides agree with TRBD1. In germline, CDR1 is LNHDA, CDR2 SQIVND (reference sequence). V lost 3 bases to trimming and J lost 0 bases; unmatched junction nucleotides: 9. The CDR3 contains 17 residues. This CDR3 reads CASSIIQGATTNYGYTF. In DNA, the CDR3 is TGTGCCAGTAGTATCATCCAGGGGGCAACCACTAACTATGGCTACACCTTC. Full variable domain (outside the CDR3, taken from reference TRBV19 and TRBJ1-2): DGGITQSPKYLFRKEGQNVTLSCEQNLNHDAMYWYRQDPGQGLRLIYYSQIVNDFQKGDIAEGYSVSREKKESFPLTVTSAQKNPTAFYLCASSIIQGATTNYGYTFGSGTRLTVV.

This clone was picked up one time. The chain uses TRBV27 and TRBJ1-2, with TRBD1 as a possible D gene (6 bases). Germline-derived CDR1 and CDR2 are MNHEY and SMNVEV (reference sequence). V was cut by 5 bases and J by 8 bases, with 21 bases left in between. The CDR3 has 15 residues. CDR3 protein: CASSPLTGNLYGYTF. The CDR3 bases are TGTGCCAGCAGTCCCCTGACAGGAAATCTTTACGGCTACACCTTC.

The CDR3 here is CASSLSGTGHNEQFF. CDR3 coding DNA: TGTGCCAGCAGTTTATCCGGGACAGGGCACAATGAGCAGTTCTTC. This chain uses TRBV27 with TRBJ2-1, with TRBD1 identical over 9 bases. CDR3 length equals 15 residues. Germline lookup yields CDR1 MNHEY and CDR2 SMNVEV (reference sequence). After removal of 0 bases from V and 5 bases from J, the junction contained 2 bases not matched to a gene.

The CDR3 here is CASKKRDHNEQFF. The CDR3 nucleotides read TGTGCCAGTAAGAAGCGGGATCACAATGAGCAGTTCTTC. The genes are TRBV11-3 and TRBJ2-1; 7 bases fit TRBD2. Losses at the gene ends were 9 bases for V and 5 bases for J; bases not matched to a gene: 7. The CDR3 contains 13 residues. Looked up from germline, CDR1 is SGHNT and CDR2 is YENEEA. The full variable domain, in which reference TRBV11-3 and TRBJ2-1 provide the parts outside the CDR3, is EAGVVQSPRYKIIEKKQPVAFWCNPISGHNTLYWYLQNLGQGPELLIRYENEEAVDDSQLPKDRFSAERLKGVDSTLKIQPAELGDSAVYLCASKKRDHNEQFFGPGTRLTVL.

This clone was counted between two and nine times. The chain has TRBV5-1 and TRBJ2-7; no firm D call. The CDR3 is made up of 13 amino acids. CDR1 and CDR2 from the germline V gene are SGHRS and YFSETQ. The V end lost 0 bases, the J end lost 3 bases, and 7 bases lay between the germline ends. CDR3 nucleotides: TGCGCCAGCAGCTTGGTCAGGAACTACGAGCAGTACTTC. Protein: CASSLVRNYEQYF.

Here the CDR3 reads CASSLAWGTSSSEQYF. CDR3 nucleotide sequence: TGTGCCAGCAGCTTAGCGTGGGGGACTAGTTCATCGGAGCAGTATTTT. This chain connects TRBV7-9 to TRBJ2-3; the match to TRBD2 covers 8 bases. Germline trimming cut 0 bases from V and 11 bases from J; bases unmatched to any gene: 13. Germline CDR1 is SEHNR and CDR2 is FQNEAQ (reference sequence). The CDR3 has 16 residues.

The V call is TRBV18, the J call TRBJ2-7; TRBD2 matches at 11 bases. The V and J ends lost 6 bases and 3 bases, in that order; junction bases with no gene match: 7. Germline V lookup: CDR1 KGHSH, CDR2 LQKENI. This CDR3 has 15 amino acids. For the CDR3, the DNA is TGTGCCAGCTCGGCGGCCGGGACTAGCGGCTACGAGCAGTACTTC. Translating it yields CASSAAGTSGYEQYF. Drawing the rest from reference TRBV18 and TRBJ2-7, the complete variable domain is NAGVMQNPRHLVRRRGQEARLRCSPMKGHSHVYWYRQLPEEGLKFMVYLQKENIIDESGMPKERFSAEFPKEGPSILRIQQVVRGDSAAYFCASSAAGTSGYEQYFGPGTRLTVT.

J is TRBJ1-4 and V is TRBV21-1; the table calls TRBD1, which could not be checked here. TRBV21-1 is recorded as a pseudogene. This CDR3 contains 14 residues. The CDR3 reads CASSALGQGEKLFF. The CDR3 coding sequence is TGTGCCAGCAGCGCCCTGGGGCAAGGTGAAAAACTGTTTTTT.